A single sample is the source of the 16 T cell receptor beta chains below, sequenced in a study of blood T cell repertoires in COVID-19. Sequencing used immunoSEQ multiplex PCR; TCRdb keeps in-frame clones, though not all of them. The sample lists approximately 260,000 clones, approximately 90% occurring once. The material sequenced was peripheral blood. The receptors derive from a man aged 18 to 29 with active or convalescent COVID-19.

CDR3 in amino acids: CASSSTSTGGHIQYF. DNA of the CDR3: TGTGCCAGCAGCTCTACTAGTACAGGGGGACACATTCAGTACTTC. V gene TRBV7-2 combines with J gene TRBJ2-4; 8 nucleotides line up with TRBD1. Germline assignment: CDR1 SGHTA and CDR2 FQGNSA. There are 15 residues in the CDR3. V lost 4 bases, J lost 8 bases, and 10 bases stayed unmatched.

The chain joins TRBV7-3 to TRBJ2-4; D may be TRBD1 (5 bases). The V gene lost 5 bases and the J gene lost 9 bases, with 14 bases spanning the gap. There are 13 residues in the CDR3. Per the germline V gene, CDR1 is SGHTA and CDR2 is FQGTGA. This CDR3 is CASSRSPGFIQYF. CDR3 DNA: TGTGCCAGCAGCCGAAGCCCAGGGTTCATTCAGTACTTC.

This chain uses TRBV18 with TRBJ2-7; the match to TRBD1 covers 7 bases. With V trimmed by 6 bases and J by 0 bases, 5 bases remained unmatched. Germline V CDR1 and CDR2: KGHSH, LQKENI. The CDR3 runs to 14 residues. In DNA, the CDR3 is TGTGCCAGCTCTCCGGGACAGAGCTCCTACGAGCAGTACTTC. Translation: CASSPGQSSYEQYF.

The CDR3 sequence: CASGYKVGSRSSTDTQYF. The CDR3 DNA is TGTGCCAGTGGCTATAAGGTGGGGAGCCGTTCTAGCACAGATACGCAGTATTTT. The chain uses TRBV19 and TRBJ2-3, with D tentatively TRBD2 (5 bases). Trimming removed 8 bases from V and 0 bases from J, with 24 bases in between. The germline V gene encodes CDR1 LNHDA and CDR2 SQIVND (reference sequence). The CDR3 extends over 18 amino acids.

J is TRBJ1-1 and V is TRBV6-1; D is ambiguous. The CDR3 has 15 residues. The germline V and J ends were trimmed by 3 bases and 2 bases, with 13 bases remaining between them. Germline V lookup: CDR1 MNHNS, CDR2 SASEGT. The CDR3 nucleotides read TGTGCCAGCAGTGATCTAACAGCGGGAAACACTGAAGCTTTCTTT. Its translation is CASSDLTAGNTEAFF.

The chain uses TRBV4-1 and TRBJ2-3, with 10 bases matching TRBD2. V dropped 4 bases and J dropped 2; count of bases not matched to a gene: 6. This CDR3 is 16 amino acids long. Germline-derived CDR1 and CDR2 are MGHRA and YSYEKL. The CDR3 reads CASSPLAGAHTDTQYF. CDR3 coding DNA: TGCGCCAGCAGCCCCCTAGCGGGGGCTCACACAGATACGCAGTATTTT.

The chain joins TRBV10-1 to TRBJ1-1; D remains ambiguous. The CDR3 contains 13 residues. Deletions cut 3 bases from V and 5 bases from J, with 10 bases between. The germline V gene encodes CDR1 WNHNN and CDR2 SYGVQD (reference sequence). In nucleotides, the CDR3 is TGCGCCAGCAGTGACGGGAGTGGGACTGAAGCTTTCTTT. It encodes CASSDGSGTEAFF.

The V and J genes are TRBV11-3 and TRBJ2-7, with D tentatively TRBD1 (5 bases). This CDR3 contains 13 residues. Trimming took off 5 bases at V and 1 base at J, with 9 bases between the two ends. Germline loops: CDR1 SGHNT, CDR2 YENEEA. DNA of the CDR3: TGTGCCAGCAGCCCCCAGGGTTCCTACGAGCAGTACTTC. Translation gives CASSPQGSYEQYF.

The chain has TRBV5-1 and TRBJ1-3; no clear D. The germline gives CDR1 SGHRS, CDR2 YFSETQ. With 1 base removed from V and 0 bases from J, the gap between germline ends came to 11 bases. This CDR3 contains 16 residues. The CDR3 sequence: CASSLSAVSSGNTIYF. CDR3 nucleotides: TGCGCCAGCAGCTTGTCCGCTGTTAGCTCTGGAAACACCATATATTTT.

J is TRBJ2-7 and V is TRBV27; TRBD2 matches 11 bases. Germline V lookup: CDR1 MNHEY, CDR2 SMNVEV (reference sequence). CDR3 length: 15 residues. The J segment lost 3 bases and the V segment lost 5 bases, leaving 6 bases of the junction unmatched. CDR3 amino acids: CASSNSGGALYEQYF. CDR3 coding DNA: TGTGCCAGCAGTAATAGCGGGGGGGCCCTCTACGAGCAGTACTTC.

This rearrangement joins TRBV10-3 to TRBJ2-4, with D tentatively TRBD2 (5 bases). V lost 0 bases and J lost 0, with 12 bases in between. Germline values: CDR1 ENHRY, CDR2 SYGVKD. The CDR3 is made up of 17 amino acids. CDR3 DNA sequence: TGTGCCATCAGTGAGTCGGGGAGATTTATAGCCAAAAACATTCAGTACTTC. Amino acids: CAISESGRFIAKNIQYF.

The chain uses TRBV2 and TRBJ2-3, with D unclear. Germline V gene lookup returns CDR1 SNHLY and CDR2 FYNNEI. V lost 3 bases, J lost 0 bases, and 7 bases lay in between. The CDR3 has 14 amino acids. CDR3 DNA sequence: TGTGCCAGCAGTGACAGGTCTAGCACAGATACGCAGTATTTT. It translates to CASSDRSSTDTQYF.

The rearrangement uses TRBV9 and TRBJ2-6; 10 bases match TRBD1. The CDR3 covers 18 residues. Germline CDR1 is SGDLS and CDR2 is YYNGEE. With 3 bases clipped from V and 12 bases from J, the junction kept 18 bases outside the gene matches. CDR3 DNA: TGTGCCAGCAGCGGCCGGGACAGGGGTGCACTGGCGAGGGTCGTCCTGACTTTC. This codes for CASSGRDRGALARVVLTF. The whole variable domain, filled in from reference TRBV9 and TRBJ2-6, reads DSGVTQTPKHLITATGQRVTLRCSPRSGDLSVYWYQQSLDQGLQFLIQYYNGEERAKGNILERFSAQQFPDLHSELNLSSLELGDSALYFCASSGRDRGALARVVLTFGAGSRLTVL.

J is TRBJ2-7 and V is TRBV30; D is unclear. The V end lost 0 bases, the J end lost 7 bases, and 10 bases lay between the germline ends. Germline assignment: CDR1 GTSNPN and CDR2 SVGIG (reference sequence). This CDR3 spans 12 amino acids. CDR3 protein: CAWSVVLVEQYF. CDR3 nucleotides: TGTGCCTGGAGTGTCGTCTTAGTTGAGCAGTACTTC. Full variable domain (outside the CDR3, taken from reference TRBV30 and TRBJ2-7): SQTIHQWPATLVQPVGSPLSLECTVEGTSNPNLYWYRQAAGRGLQLLFYSVGIGQISSEVPQNLSASRPQDRQFILSSKKLLLSDSGFYLCAWSVVLVEQYFGPGTRLTVT.

This clone has a single count. The J gene is TRBJ2-2, the V gene TRBV5-4; 8 bases agree with TRBD1. V lost 4 bases and J lost 6; bases outside the gene matches: 8. CDR3 length equals 15 residues. Looked up from germline, CDR1 is SGHNT and CDR2 is YYREEE (reference sequence). The CDR3 DNA is TGTGCCAGCAGCGGTCAGGGGGCGATGGCCGGGGAGCTGTTTTTT. Encoded protein: CASSGQGAMAGELFF.

The chain links TRBV12-3 or TRBV12-4 to TRBJ1-5; 10 nucleotides line up with TRBD1. With 6 bases clipped from V and 5 bases from J, the junction kept 1 base outside the gene matches. The CDR3 covers 13 residues. As DNA, the CDR3 is TGTGCCAGCAGCGACAGGGGGCATCAGCCCCAGCATTTT. It codes for CASSDRGHQPQHF.